This TCR beta chain appears in the sequencing data of a study of cytomegalovirus exposure and HLA in healthy donors. Vbeta (60) and Jbeta (13) primers were used in the PCR. Profiled with immunoSEQ multiplex PCR; TCRdb holds only in-frame clones, not every one. This sample's table reports around 100,000 clones. This CDR3 is built from 16 residues. J lost 6 bases, V lost 3 bases, and 10 bases had no gene match. Germline CDR1 KGHSH, CDR2 LQKENI. The TCR originated in a man aged 40-55 years in good health and CMV-seronegative. Sequenced: PBMCs. The chain has TRBV18 and TRBJ2-4, with 8 positions matching TRBD1. The DNA of the CDR3 is TGTGCCAGCTCACCTGATCTGGACAGGGCTATAAACATTCAGTACTTC. Translation gives CASSPDLDRAINIQYF.